This TCR beta chain was sequenced for a study of blood T cells in healthy people across ages. Germline values: CDR1 SGHTA, CDR2 FQGNSA. Trimming pared 5 bases from V and 3 bases from J, leaving 8 bases between. The CDR3 runs to 12 residues. Sample-barcoded 5' priming and a J-beta primer mix drove a second PCR of roughly 6 to 12 cycles. All cDNA molecules were each tagged by a template-switch adaptor with 12 random nucleotides. MiXCR, run by TCRdb on the 5' RACE reads, gives a single entry per CDR3 protein. This table has 800,000 to 950,000 distinct CDR3 sequences, almost 30% appearing once. These data also featured in a second study, about T cells of mothers and their children. Turning to that study: An overlap that was slightly higher, though non-significant, was seen in related mother-child pairs versus unrelated pairs.

This receptor was identified in a woman aged 40 to 50 in good health. Material: blood. This sequence joins TRBV7-2 and TRBJ2-7, with D hard to call. CDR3 residues: CASSPYRYEQYF. CDR3 DNA sequence: TGTGCCAGCAGCCCTTATCGCTACGAGCAGTACTTC.